The 17 T cell receptor beta chains below were found in one sample sequenced in a study of response to subunit inactivated influenza vaccine. Via MiXCR, TCRdb re-called the RT-PCR reads, giving one row per CDR3 protein. The sample holds approximately 530,000 distinct CDR3 sequences, about an eighth seen once. Sequenced here: PBMCs from blood, sampled roughly 48 days after vaccination. Receptors were obtained from a man between 45 and 60 years old who received an inactivated influenza vaccine.

V gene TRBV12-3 or TRBV12-4 combines with J gene TRBJ1-1, with a weak D call TRBD1 (6 bases). V was shortened by 1 base and J by 1 base, with 16 bases between the two germline ends. The CDR3 totals 17 residues. This CDR3 is CASSLGGGGHSNTEAFF. The DNA for the CDR3 is TGTGCCAGCAGTTTAGGTGGGGGGGGACACTCGAACACTGAAGCTTTCTTT.

The CDR3: CASSKTIQETQYF. The CDR3 DNA reads as TGTGCCAGCAGTAAAACAATACAAGAGACCCAGTACTTC. The chain couples TRBV7-2 to TRBJ2-5; D is undetermined. V gave up 6 bases and J gave up 2 bases, with 10 bases separating them. This CDR3 has 13 amino acids. Germline V CDR1 and CDR2: SGHTA, FQGNSA.

The gene calls are TRBV19 and TRBJ2-2; perhaps TRBD1 as D (6 bases). Germline loops: CDR1 LNHDA, CDR2 SQIVND (reference sequence). Trimming removed 3 bases at V and 9 bases at J, with 20 bases between. The CDR3 totals 16 residues. CDR3 coding DNA: TGTGCCAGTAGTATTTATGGACAGCCGCCGGGTAGGGAGCTGTTTTTT. As protein: CASSIYGQPPGRELFF.

The chain couples TRBV21-1 to TRBJ2-1; the table's D call, TRBD1, was not checked against the DNA. TRBV21-1 is recorded as a pseudogene. The CDR3 runs to 17 residues. CDR3 sequence: CASSFHLGGVTYNEQFF. In DNA, the CDR3 is TGTGCCAGCAGCTTTCATTTAGGGGGTGTAACCTACAATGAGCAGTTCTTC.

A remark on this clonotype: One end of the junction is discordant with germline, which a read error may explain. The V and J genes are TRBV7-6 and TRBJ2-5, with 9 bases aligning to TRBD1. The CDR3 consists of 16 residues. Germline V lookup: CDR1 SGHVS, CDR2 FNYEAQ. CDR3 DNA: TGTACCAGCAGACAACCGGGACAGGGTTACCAAGAGACCCAGTACTTC. Its translation: CTSRQPGQGYQETQYF.

V is TRBV7-2 and J is TRBJ2-5, with D maybe TRBD2 (6 bases). V was cut by 5 bases and J by 5 bases, with 18 bases left in between. CDR1 is SGHTA, CDR2 FQGNSA, per germline. The CDR3 spans 15 residues. In nucleotides, the CDR3 is TGTGCCAGCAGCGCCCTGGGACTCACTTACGAGACCCAGTACTTC. Translating gives CASSALGLTYETQYF.

This clonotype was seen a handful of times. The chain links TRBV5-1 to TRBJ2-7; TRBD1 matches 9 bases. CDR1 is SGHRS and CDR2 is YFSETQ in the germline V gene. The V segment lost 0 bases and the J segment 2 bases; nucleotides outside the gene matches: 12. This CDR3 spans 18 amino acids. This CDR3 reads CASSLAGTGSILPYEQYF. DNA for the CDR3: TGCGCCAGCAGCTTGGCCGGGACAGGGAGTATACTTCCCTACGAGCAGTACTTC.

The chain links TRBV6-5 to TRBJ2-1; D is undetermined. The CDR3 length is 17 residues. Germline V gives CDR1 MNHEY, CDR2 SVGAGI. V gave up 0 bases and J gave up 5 bases, with 17 bases separating them. This CDR3 reads CASSYSSRARPHNEQFF. CDR3 DNA: TGTGCCAGCAGTTACTCGAGTAGAGCGAGACCCCACAATGAGCAGTTCTTC.

This clonotype was detected a few times. Here the CDR3 DNA reads TGCAGTGCTAGACACCTACTAGTTTTCAATGAGCAGTTCTTC. Protein sequence: CSARHLLVFNEQFF. This chain connects TRBV20-1 to TRBJ2-1; weak D call: TRBD2 (5 bases). V was trimmed by 2 bases and J by 6 bases, leaving 14 bases between them. CDR3 length: 14 amino acids. Germline assignment: CDR1 DFQATT and CDR2 SNEGSKA (reference sequence).

In its sample, this clonotype was seen a few times. This chain joins TRBV11-2 and TRBJ2-4; D may be TRBD1 (6 bases). This CDR3 is 17 amino acids long. Germline V gene lookup returns CDR1 SGHAT and CDR2 FQNNGV. Trimming shortened V by 4 bases and J by 4 bases, and 20 bases separated the two germline ends. The DNA of the CDR3 is TGTGCCAGCAGCTCTCGAAGGACAGCCACTACGAAAAACATTCAGTACTTC. The encoded protein is CASSSRRTATTKNIQYF.

This clonotype was counted between two and nine times. The chain couples TRBV5-1 to TRBJ2-4; the D is unclear. The CDR3 runs to 11 residues. The V gene's germline CDR1 is SGHRS and CDR2 YFSETQ. V was shortened by 5 bases and J by 7 bases, with 7 bases between the two germline ends. This chain's CDR3 is CASRLGNIQYF. CDR3 DNA: TGCGCCAGCAGGTTAGGGAACATTCAGTACTTC.

The J gene is TRBJ2-1, the V gene TRBV7-9, with 7 positions matching TRBD1. Germline CDR1 and CDR2: SEHNR and FQNEAQ (reference sequence). Trimming cost V 5 bases and J 0 bases; bases outside gene matches: 7. This CDR3 has 16 residues. CDR3 nucleotide sequence: TGTGCCAGCAGCCCTAGGGCAGGGGGCTCCTACAATGAGCAGTTCTTC. Its protein product is CASSPRAGGSYNEQFF.

This clonotype appeared a few times. The chain recombines TRBV7-6 with TRBJ2-1, with 12 bases identical to TRBD2. With 5 bases clipped from V and 8 bases from J, the junction kept 7 bases outside the gene matches. The CDR3 totals 15 residues. Germline CDR1 and CDR2: SGHVS and FNYEAQ. The DNA for the CDR3 is TGTGCCAGCAGCCAAACTAGCGGGAGGTCTGATGAGCAGTTCTTC. It is translated as CASSQTSGRSDEQFF.

This clonotype showed up just a few times. The chain employs TRBV6-1 and TRBJ2-5, with D maybe TRBD1 (6 bases). Germline lookup yields CDR1 MNHNS and CDR2 SASEGT. V lost 9 bases and J lost 4, with 15 bases in between. This CDR3 region has 13 residues. CDR3 protein: CASSDSLAETQYF. The CDR3 nucleotides read TGTGCCAGTTCGGACAGCCTGGCAGAGACCCAGTACTTC.

This clonotype came up a few times. The chain combines TRBV7-2 with TRBJ2-1; TRBD2 matches at 7 bases. With V trimmed by 0 bases and J by 4 bases, 6 bases remained unmatched. This CDR3 contains 16 residues. Germline assignment: CDR1 SGHTA and CDR2 FQGNSA. The CDR3 loop is CASSLAIGLDYNEQFF. The DNA for the CDR3 is TGTGCCAGCAGCTTAGCGATTGGACTAGATTACAATGAGCAGTTCTTC.

This clonotype was seen many times. The chain is built from TRBV12-3 or TRBV12-4 and TRBJ2-5, with 7 bases identical to TRBD1. The J segment lost 3 bases and the V segment lost 0 bases, leaving 1 base of the junction unmatched. The CDR3 spans 14 residues. This CDR3 reads CASSLADRKETQYF. CDR3 DNA: TGTGCCAGCAGTTTAGCGGACAGGAAAGAGACCCAGTACTTC.

CDR3 in DNA: TGTGCCAGCAGCTCCTTCGGGACAGGGGGCAATGAGCAGTTCTTC. Translation: CASSSFGTGGNEQFF. J is TRBJ2-1 and V is TRBV5-6; 11 bases are shared with TRBD1. The V gene's germline CDR1 is SGHDT and CDR2 YYEEEE. The V gene end was trimmed by 3 bases and the J gene end by 6 bases; junction bases not matched to a gene: 5. The CDR3 extends over 15 amino acids.